One T cell receptor (beta chain) is described in this entry. This record comes from a study of shared clonotypes between healthy human individuals. The CDR3 is 17 residues long. With 6 bases clipped from V and 4 bases from J, the junction kept 14 bases outside the gene matches. Per germline, CDR1 KGHSH and CDR2 LQKENI. Method: immunoSEQ multiplex PCR; TCRdb's copy keeps in-frame clones and lacks some. The sample records more than 400,000 clones, roughly 95% being singletons. The rearrangement joins TRBV18 to TRBJ2-1; 8 nucleotides match TRBD2. The sample comprised naive CD4+ T cells sorted from blood. The subset: CD45RA+ positively selected. This TCR was recovered from a woman aged 25 to 39 in good health. DNA of the CDR3: TGTGCCAGCTCGCCGAGCCTAAGCGGGGGTTTTTACAATGAGCAGTTCTTC. Protein sequence: CASSPSLSGGFYNEQFF.